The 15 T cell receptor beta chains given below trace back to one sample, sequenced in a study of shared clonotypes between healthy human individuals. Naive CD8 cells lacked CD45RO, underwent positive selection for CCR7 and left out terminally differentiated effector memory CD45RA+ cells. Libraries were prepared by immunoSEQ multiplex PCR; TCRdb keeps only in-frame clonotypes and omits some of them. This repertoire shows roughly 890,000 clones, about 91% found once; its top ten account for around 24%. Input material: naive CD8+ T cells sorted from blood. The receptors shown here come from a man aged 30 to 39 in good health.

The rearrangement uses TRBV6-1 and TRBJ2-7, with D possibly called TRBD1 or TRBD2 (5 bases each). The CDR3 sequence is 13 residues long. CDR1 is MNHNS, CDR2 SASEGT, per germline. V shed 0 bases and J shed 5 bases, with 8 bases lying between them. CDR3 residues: CASSEAWGNEQYF. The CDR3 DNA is TGTGCCAGCAGTGAAGCCTGGGGGAACGAGCAGTACTTC.

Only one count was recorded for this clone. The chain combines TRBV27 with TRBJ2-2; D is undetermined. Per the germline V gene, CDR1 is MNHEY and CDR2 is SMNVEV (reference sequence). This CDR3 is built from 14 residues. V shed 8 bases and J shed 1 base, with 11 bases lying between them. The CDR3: CASQMGMNTGELFF. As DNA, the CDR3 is TGTGCCAGCCAAATGGGGATGAACACCGGGGAGCTGTTTTTT.

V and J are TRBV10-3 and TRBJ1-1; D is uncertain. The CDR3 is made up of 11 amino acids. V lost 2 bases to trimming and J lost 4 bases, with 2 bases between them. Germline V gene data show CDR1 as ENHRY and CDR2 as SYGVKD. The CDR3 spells CAISEGTEAFF. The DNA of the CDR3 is TGTGCCATCAGTGAGGGCACTGAAGCTTTCTTT.

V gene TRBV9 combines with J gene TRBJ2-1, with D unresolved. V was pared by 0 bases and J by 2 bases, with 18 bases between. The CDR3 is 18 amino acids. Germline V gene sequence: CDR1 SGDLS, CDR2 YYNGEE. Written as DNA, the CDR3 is TGTGCCAGCAGCGTAGAAGCCTCTGCTCGAACGGCCTACAATGAGCAGTTCTTC. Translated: CASSVEASARTAYNEQFF.

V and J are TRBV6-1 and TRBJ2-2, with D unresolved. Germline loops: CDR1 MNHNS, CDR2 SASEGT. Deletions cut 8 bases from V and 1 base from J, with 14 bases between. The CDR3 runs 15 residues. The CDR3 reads CASPVSARNTGELFF. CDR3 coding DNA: TGTGCCAGCCCCGTCTCGGCCAGGAACACCGGGGAGCTGTTTTTT.

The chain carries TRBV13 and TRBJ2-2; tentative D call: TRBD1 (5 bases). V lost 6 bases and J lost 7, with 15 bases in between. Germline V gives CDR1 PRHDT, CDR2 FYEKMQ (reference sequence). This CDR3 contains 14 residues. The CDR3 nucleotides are TGTGCCAGCAGATTCCGCCTAGGGGTCGGGGAGCTGTTTTTT. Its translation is CASRFRLGVGELFF.

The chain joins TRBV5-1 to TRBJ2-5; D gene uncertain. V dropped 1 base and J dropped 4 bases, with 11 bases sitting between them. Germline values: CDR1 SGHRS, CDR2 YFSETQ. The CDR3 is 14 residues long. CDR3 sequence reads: CASSLFGWRETQYF. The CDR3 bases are TGCGCCAGCAGCTTGTTCGGTTGGAGAGAGACCCAGTACTTC. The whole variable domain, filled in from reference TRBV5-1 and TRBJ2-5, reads KAGVTQTPRYLIKTRGQQVTLSCSPISGHRSVSWYQQTPGQGLQFLFEYFSETQRNKGNFPGRFSGRQFSNSRSEMNVSTLELGDSALYLCASSLFGWRETQYFGPGTRLLVL.

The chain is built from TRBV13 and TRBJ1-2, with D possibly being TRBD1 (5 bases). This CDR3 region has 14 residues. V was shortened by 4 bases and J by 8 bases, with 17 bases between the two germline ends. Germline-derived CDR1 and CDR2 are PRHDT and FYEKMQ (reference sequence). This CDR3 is CASSSAGGRDGYTF. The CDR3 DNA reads TGTGCCAGCAGCTCAGCCGGGGGGAGGGACGGCTACACCTTC. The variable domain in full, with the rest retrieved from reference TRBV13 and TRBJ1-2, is AAGVIQSPRHLIKEKRETATLKCYPIPRHDTVYWYQQGPGQDPQFLISFYEKMQSDKGSIPDRFSAQQFSDYHSELNMSSLELGDSALYFCASSSAGGRDGYTFGSGTRLTVV.

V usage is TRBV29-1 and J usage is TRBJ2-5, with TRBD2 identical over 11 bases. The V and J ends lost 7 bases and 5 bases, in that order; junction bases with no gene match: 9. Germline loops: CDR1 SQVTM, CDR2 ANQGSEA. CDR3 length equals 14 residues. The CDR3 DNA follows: TGCAGCGGCGGAATAGCGGGAGGGCGGGAGACCCAGTACTTC. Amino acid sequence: CSGGIAGGRETQYF.

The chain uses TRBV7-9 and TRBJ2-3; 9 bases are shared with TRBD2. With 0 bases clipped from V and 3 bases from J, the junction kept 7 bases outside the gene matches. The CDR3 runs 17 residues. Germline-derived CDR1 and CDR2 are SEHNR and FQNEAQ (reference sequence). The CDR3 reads CASSLALASGITDTQYF. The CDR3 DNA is TGTGCCAGCAGCTTAGCGTTGGCTAGCGGGATAACAGATACGCAGTATTTT.

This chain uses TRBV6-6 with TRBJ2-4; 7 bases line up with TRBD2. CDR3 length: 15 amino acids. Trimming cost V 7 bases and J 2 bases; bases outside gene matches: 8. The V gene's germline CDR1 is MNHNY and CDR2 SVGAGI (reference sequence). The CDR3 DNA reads TGTGCCAGCATAAGCCTGGGAGGGCCCAAAAACATTCAGTACTTC. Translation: CASISLGGPKNIQYF.

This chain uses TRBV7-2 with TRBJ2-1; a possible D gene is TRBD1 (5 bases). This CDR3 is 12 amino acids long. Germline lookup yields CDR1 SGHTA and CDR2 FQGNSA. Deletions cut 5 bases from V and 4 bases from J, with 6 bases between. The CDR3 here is CASSPGYNEQFF. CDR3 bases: TGTGCCAGCAGCCCAGGGTACAATGAGCAGTTCTTC.

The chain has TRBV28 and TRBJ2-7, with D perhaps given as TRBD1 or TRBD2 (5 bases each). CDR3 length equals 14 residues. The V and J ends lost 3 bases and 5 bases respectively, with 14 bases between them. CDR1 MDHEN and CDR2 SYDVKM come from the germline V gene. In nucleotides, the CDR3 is TGTGCCAGCAGTTTGTGGGGACGGTTACACGAGCAGTACTTC. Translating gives CASSLWGRLHEQYF.

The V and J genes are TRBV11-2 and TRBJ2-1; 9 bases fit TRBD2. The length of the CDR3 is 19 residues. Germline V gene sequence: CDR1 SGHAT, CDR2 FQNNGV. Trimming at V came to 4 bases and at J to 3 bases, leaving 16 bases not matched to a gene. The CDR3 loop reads CASSWEPGLALVGYNEQFF. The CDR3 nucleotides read TGTGCCAGCAGCTGGGAACCGGGACTAGCTCTAGTGGGCTACAATGAGCAGTTCTTC.

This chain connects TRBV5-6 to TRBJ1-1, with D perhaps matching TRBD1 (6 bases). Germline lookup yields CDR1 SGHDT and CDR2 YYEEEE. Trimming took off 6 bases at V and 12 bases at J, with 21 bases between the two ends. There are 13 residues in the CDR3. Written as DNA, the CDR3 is TGTGCCAGCACCATGATACAGGGTACTAAGACTTTCTTT. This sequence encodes CASTMIQGTKTFF.